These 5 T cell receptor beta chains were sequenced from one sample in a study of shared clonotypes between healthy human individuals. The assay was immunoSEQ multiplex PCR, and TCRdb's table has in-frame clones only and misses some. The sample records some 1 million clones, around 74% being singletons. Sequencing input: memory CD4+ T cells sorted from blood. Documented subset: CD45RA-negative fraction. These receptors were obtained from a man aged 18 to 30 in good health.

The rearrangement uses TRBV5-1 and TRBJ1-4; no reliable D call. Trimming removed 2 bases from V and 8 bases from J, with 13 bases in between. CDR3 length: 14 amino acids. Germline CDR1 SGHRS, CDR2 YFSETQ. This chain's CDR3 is CASSFSGLGEKLFF. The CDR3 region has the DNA TGCGCCAGCAGCTTCTCAGGATTGGGGGAAAAACTGTTTTTT.

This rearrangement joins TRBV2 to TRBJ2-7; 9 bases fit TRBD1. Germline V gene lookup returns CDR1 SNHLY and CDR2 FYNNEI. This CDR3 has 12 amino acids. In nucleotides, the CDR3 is TGTGCCAGCAGTGTAGGACAGGGGCCGCTTAATGTC. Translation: CASSVGQGPLNV.

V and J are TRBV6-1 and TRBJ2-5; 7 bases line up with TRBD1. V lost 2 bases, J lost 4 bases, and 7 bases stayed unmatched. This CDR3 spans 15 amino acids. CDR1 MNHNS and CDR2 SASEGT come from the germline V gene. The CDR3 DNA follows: TGTGCCAGCAGTGAAACCTCGACAGGGAGAGAGACCCAGTACTTC. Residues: CASSETSTGRETQYF.

CDR3 sequence: CASRLDDIFGYTF. The CDR3 nucleotides read TGCGCCAGCAGGCTAGACGACATATTTGGCTACACCTTC. The chain combines TRBV5-1 with TRBJ1-2; D remains unclear. The CDR3 contains 13 residues. Per germline, CDR1 SGHRS and CDR2 YFSETQ. V was pared by 5 bases and J by 7 bases, with 15 bases between. Drawing the rest from reference TRBV5-1 and TRBJ1-2, the complete variable domain is KAGVTQTPRYLIKTRGQQVTLSCSPISGHRSVSWYQQTPGQGLQFLFEYFSETQRNKGNFPGRFSGRQFSNSRSEMNVSTLELGDSALYLCASRLDDIFGYTFGSGTRLTVV.

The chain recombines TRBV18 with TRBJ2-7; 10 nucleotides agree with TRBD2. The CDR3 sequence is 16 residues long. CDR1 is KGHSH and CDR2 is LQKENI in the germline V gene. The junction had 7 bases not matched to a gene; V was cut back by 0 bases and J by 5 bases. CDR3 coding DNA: TGTGCCAGCTCACCACCGGGGCTAGCGGGAGTGGACGAGCAGTACTTC. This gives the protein CASSPPGLAGVDEQYF. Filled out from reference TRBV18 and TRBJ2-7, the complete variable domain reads NAGVMQNPRHLVRRRGQEARLRCSPMKGHSHVYWYRQLPEEGLKFMVYLQKENIIDESGMPKERFSAEFPKEGPSILRIQQVVRGDSAAYFCASSPPGLAGVDEQYFGPGTRLTVT.